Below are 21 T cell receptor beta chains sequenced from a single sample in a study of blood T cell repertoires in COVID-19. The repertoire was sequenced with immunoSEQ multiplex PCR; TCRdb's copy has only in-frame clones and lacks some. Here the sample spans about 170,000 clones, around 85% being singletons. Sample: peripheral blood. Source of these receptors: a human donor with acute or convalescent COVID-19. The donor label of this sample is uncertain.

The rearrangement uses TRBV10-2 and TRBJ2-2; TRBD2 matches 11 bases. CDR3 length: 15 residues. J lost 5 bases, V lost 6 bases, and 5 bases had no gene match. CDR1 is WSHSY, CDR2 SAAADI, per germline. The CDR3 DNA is TGCGCCAGCAGCATTAGCGGGGGGGCAACCGGGGAGCTGTTTTTT. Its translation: CASSISGGATGELFF.

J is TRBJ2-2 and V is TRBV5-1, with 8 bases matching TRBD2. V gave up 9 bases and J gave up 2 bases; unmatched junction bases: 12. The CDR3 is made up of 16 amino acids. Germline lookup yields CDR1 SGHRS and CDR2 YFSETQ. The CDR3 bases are TGCGCCACACAACCCGGGAGGGGAGGAAACACCGGGGAGCTGTTTTTT. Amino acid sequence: CATQPGRGGNTGELFF.

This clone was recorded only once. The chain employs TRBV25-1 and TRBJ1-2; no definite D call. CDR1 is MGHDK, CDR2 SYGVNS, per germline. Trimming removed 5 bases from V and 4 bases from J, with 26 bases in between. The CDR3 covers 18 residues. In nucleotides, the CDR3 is TGTGCCAGCAGTCGCCACCGGGAATACTACTGTAACCCCTATGGCTACACCTTC. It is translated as CASSRHREYYCNPYGYTF.

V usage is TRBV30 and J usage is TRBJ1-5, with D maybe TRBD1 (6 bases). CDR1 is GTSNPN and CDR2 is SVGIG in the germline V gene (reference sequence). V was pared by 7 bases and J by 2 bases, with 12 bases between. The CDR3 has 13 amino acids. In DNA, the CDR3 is TGTGCCTTCACAGGGCCGGGCAATCAGCCCCAGCATTTT. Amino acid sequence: CAFTGPGNQPQHF.

The CDR3 nucleotides read TGTGCCAGCAGTCCTAACACGCGACAGGGTCAGTTCTTC. Translated, it gives CASSPNTRQGQFF. V is TRBV28 and J is TRBJ2-1, with TRBD1 matching over 7 bases. Germline lookup yields CDR1 MDHEN and CDR2 SYDVKM. J gave up 13 bases and V 5 bases, and 11 bases lay outside the gene matches. This CDR3 has 13 residues.

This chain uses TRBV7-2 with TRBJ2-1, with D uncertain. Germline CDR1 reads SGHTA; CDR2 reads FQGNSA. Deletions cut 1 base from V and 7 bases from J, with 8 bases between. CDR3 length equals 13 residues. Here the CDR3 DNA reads TGTGCCAGCAGCTTAGAATCGAGGAATGAGCAGTTCTTC. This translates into CASSLESRNEQFF.

For the CDR3, the DNA is TGTGCCAGCAGCCAAGATTTTGGCGGGGGGTTTTCCTACAATGAGCAGTTCTTC. Its protein is CASSQDFGGGFSYNEQFF. The chain is built from TRBV3-1 (or the pseudogene TRBV3-2) and TRBJ2-1, with 8 bases lining up with TRBD2. This CDR3 region has 18 residues. V shed 0 bases, J shed 1 base, and the junction held 8 bases outside the gene matches. Germline V gene lookup returns CDR1 LGHDT and CDR2 YNNKEL (reference sequence).

Here the CDR3 reads CASSFRGTGYTF. As DNA, the CDR3 is TGCGCCAGCAGCTTTCGAGGAACGGGCTACACCTTC. The chain recombines TRBV5-1 with TRBJ1-2, with D hard to call. The CDR3 runs 12 residues. Germline V lookup: CDR1 SGHRS, CDR2 YFSETQ. V was cut by 2 bases and J by 8 bases, with 10 bases left in between.

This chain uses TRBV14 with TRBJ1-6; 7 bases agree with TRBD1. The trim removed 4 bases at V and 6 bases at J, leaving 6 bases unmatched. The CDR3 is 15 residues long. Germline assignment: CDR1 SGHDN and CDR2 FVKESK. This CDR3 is CASSLRTGPNSPLHF. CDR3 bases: TGTGCCAGCAGCCTACGGACAGGCCCTAATTCACCCCTCCACTTT.

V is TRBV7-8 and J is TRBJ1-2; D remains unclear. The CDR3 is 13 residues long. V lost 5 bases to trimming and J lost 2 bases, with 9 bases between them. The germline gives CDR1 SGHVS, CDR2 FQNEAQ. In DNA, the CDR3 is TGTGCCAGCAGCCTGGGGAGGAACTATGGCTACACCTTC. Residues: CASSLGRNYGYTF.

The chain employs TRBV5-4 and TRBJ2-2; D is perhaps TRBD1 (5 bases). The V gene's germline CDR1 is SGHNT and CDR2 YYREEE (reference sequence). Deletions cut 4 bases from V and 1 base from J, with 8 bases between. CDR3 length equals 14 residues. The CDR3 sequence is CASSTTGNTGELFF. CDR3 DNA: TGTGCCAGCAGCACCACAGGGAACACCGGGGAGCTGTTTTTT.

CDR3 coding DNA: TGTGCCAGCAGTTACTGGGAAGGGGGAGATACGCAGTATTTT. Translated, it gives CASSYWEGGDTQYF. This rearrangement joins TRBV6-5 to TRBJ2-3; D may be TRBD1 (6 bases). CDR3 size: 14 residues. Germline assignment: CDR1 MNHEY and CDR2 SVGAGI. Trimming took off 1 base at V and 5 bases at J, with 10 bases between the two ends.

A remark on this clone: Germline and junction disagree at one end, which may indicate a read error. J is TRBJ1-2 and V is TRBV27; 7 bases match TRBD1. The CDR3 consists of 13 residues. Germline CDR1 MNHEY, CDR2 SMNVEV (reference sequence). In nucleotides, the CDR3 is TGTGCCAGCAGTCTTACAGGGGAGGATGGCTGCACCTTC. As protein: CASSLTGEDGCTF.

The CDR3 region is CASSPPNTEAFF. The CDR3 DNA is TGTGCCAGCAGCCCCCCAAACACTGAAGCTTTCTTT. V gene TRBV5-5 combines with J gene TRBJ1-1; D is unclear. The V end was cut by 4 bases, the J end by 2 bases, with 6 bases between. Germline V gene sequence: CDR1 SGHKS, CDR2 YYEKEE (reference sequence). The CDR3 is 12 amino acids.

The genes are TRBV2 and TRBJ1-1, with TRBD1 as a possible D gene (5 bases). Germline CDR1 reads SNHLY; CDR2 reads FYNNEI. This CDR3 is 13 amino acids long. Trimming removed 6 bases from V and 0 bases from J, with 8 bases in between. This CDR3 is CASRKGVNTEAFF. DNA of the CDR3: TGTGCCAGCAGGAAAGGGGTGAACACTGAAGCTTTCTTT.

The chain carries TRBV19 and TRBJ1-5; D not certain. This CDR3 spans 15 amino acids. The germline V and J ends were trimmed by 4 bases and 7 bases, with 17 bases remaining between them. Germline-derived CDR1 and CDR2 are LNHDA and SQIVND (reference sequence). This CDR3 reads CASSRESAVGQPQHF. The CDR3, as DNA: TGTGCCAGTAGTAGGGAGTCAGCCGTCGGGCAGCCCCAGCATTTT.

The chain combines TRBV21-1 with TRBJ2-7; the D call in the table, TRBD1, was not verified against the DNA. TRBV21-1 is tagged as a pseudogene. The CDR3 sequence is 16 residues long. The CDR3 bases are TGTGCCAGCAGCTACCCCCCGGGACAGGGGATAAACGAGCAGTACTTC. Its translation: CASSYPPGQGINEQYF.

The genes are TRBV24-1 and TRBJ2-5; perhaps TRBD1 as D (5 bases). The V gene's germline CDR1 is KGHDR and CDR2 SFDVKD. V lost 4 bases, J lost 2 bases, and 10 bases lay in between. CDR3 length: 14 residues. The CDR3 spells CATSEFRQQETQYF. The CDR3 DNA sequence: TGTGCCACCAGTGAATTTAGACAGCAAGAGACCCAGTACTTC.

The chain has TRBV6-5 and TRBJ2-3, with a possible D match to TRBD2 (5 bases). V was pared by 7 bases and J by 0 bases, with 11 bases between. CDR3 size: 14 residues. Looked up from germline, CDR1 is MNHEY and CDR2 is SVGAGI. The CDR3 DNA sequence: TGTGCCAGCACTGTACGGACTAGCACAGATACGCAGTATTTT. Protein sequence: CASTVRTSTDTQYF.

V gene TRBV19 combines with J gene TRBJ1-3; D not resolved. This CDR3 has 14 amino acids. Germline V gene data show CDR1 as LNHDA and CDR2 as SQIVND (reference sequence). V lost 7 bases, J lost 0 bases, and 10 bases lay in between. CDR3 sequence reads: CASTKISSGNTIYF. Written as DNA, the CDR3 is TGTGCCAGTACTAAGATATCCTCTGGAAACACCATATATTTT.

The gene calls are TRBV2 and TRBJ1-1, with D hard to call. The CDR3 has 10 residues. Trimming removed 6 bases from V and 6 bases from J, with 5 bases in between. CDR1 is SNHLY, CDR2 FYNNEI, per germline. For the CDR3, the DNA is TGTGCCAGCAGCCGGTCTGAAGCTTTCTTT. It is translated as CASSRSEAFF.